This T cell receptor beta chain emerged from a study of T cell responses to AZD1222 COVID-19 vaccine. This CDR3 spans 13 amino acids. Germline-derived CDR1 and CDR2 are SGHAT and FQDESV (reference sequence). V was clipped by 7 bases and J by 2 bases, with 11 bases between them. This table comes from immunoSEQ multiplex PCR, and its TCRdb copy is limited to in-frame clones, with some not included. The sample carries tens of thousands of clones, about 87% recorded once. Whole-study results and caveats: Seropositive status at baseline applied to only a handful of AZD1222 recipients. Among the donors, most were white British and more were female, and clonal diversity was possibly underestimated.

A note on this clone: Its specificity is unknown.

This sequence originates from an adult who received the AZD1222 COVID-19 vaccine. The input for sequencing was peripheral blood, taken 28 days after the second AZD1222 dose. The chain combines TRBV11-1 with TRBJ2-5, with a weak D call TRBD1 (6 bases). CDR3 in amino acids: CASTVTGQETQYF. The CDR3 DNA reads TGTGCCAGCACCGTGACAGGTCAAGAGACCCAGTACTTC.